This T cell receptor (beta chain) was recorded in a study of T cells in Graves' hyperthyroidism and ophthalmopathy. The length of the CDR3 is 13 residues. Germline values: CDR1 MGHDK, CDR2 SYGVNS. With 0 bases removed from V and 2 bases from J, the gap between germline ends came to 5 bases. Researchers amplified the TCR beta CDR3 regions from RNA transcripts. The TCR CDR3 was amplified in a first-round RT-PCR using the HTBI primer set. TCRdb analysed the multiplex PCR reads with MiXCR anew, one entry per CDR3 protein. Among under 550,000 distinct CDR3 sequences listed, approximately 20% were seen once.

This clonotype was obtained from a man aged 35 to 55 with Graves' ophthalmopathy. The V call is TRBV25-1, the J call TRBJ2-7; D is ambiguous. The sequenced material came from blood. The CDR3 DNA reads TGTGCCAGCAGTGAATACGGACCCTACGAGCAGTACTTC. Protein: CASSEYGPYEQYF.